This entry concerns a single TCR beta chain. Antigen specificity is unknown. TCRdb reprocessed the reads via MiXCR and lists one record per CDR3 protein. The table includes about 830,000 distinct CDR3 sequences, approximately 32% detected once. The data derive from a study of T cell repertoires in cytomegalovirus infection. About the research overall: Indicated by public TCR beta signatures were CMV infection and matching HLA type. Study-wide results and caveats: Identification of carriers of CMV plus the relevant HLA was achieved through cumulative public TCR beta family frequency.

Germline assignment: CDR1 LGHNA and CDR2 YSLEER. The trim removed 4 bases at V and 3 bases at J, leaving 13 bases unmatched. The CDR3 spans 19 residues. Sequenced here: cultured CD8+ T cells from PBMCs, sampled from culture after CMV antigen stimulation. The rearrangement uses TRBV4-3 and TRBJ2-1; TRBD2 matches at 12 bases. The TCR was taken from a human donor in good health (CMV status not recorded). Some clones in this sample may be carry-over from other donors' samples. The CDR3 reads CASSPQSLAGGIHYNEQFF. CDR3 DNA sequence: TGCGCCAGCAGCCCCCAGAGTCTAGCGGGGGGGATTCACTACAATGAGCAGTTCTTC.